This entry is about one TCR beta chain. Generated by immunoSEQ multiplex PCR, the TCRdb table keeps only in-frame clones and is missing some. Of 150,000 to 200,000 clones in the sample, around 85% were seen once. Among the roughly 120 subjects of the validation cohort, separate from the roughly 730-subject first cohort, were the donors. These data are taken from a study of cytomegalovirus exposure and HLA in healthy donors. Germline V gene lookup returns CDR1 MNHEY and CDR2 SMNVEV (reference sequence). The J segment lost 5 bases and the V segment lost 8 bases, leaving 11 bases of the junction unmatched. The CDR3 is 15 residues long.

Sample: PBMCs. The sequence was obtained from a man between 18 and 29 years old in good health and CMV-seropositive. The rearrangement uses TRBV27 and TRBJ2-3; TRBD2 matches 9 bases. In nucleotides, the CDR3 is TGTGCCAGCGTTACCCTAGCGGGAACGGAAGATACGCAGTATTTT. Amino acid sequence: CASVTLAGTEDTQYF.